A single sample gave rise to the 30 T cell receptor beta chains below, sequenced in a study of blood T cell repertoires in COVID-19. The assay was immunoSEQ multiplex PCR, and TCRdb's table has in-frame clones only and misses some. Among 150,000 to 200,000 clones listed, 76% were seen once. Sequencing used PBMCs or T cells enriched from blood (not recorded which). All receptors come from a woman between 50 and 59 years old with acute COVID-19.

The rearrangement uses TRBV3-1 (or the pseudogene TRBV3-2) and TRBJ2-1, with 9 bases identical to TRBD2. The germline V gene encodes CDR1 LGHDT and CDR2 YNNKEL (reference sequence). CDR3 length: 22 amino acids. The V segment lost 3 bases and the J segment 9 bases; nucleotides outside the gene matches: 30. In nucleotides, the CDR3 is TGTGCCAGCAGCCACTGTCATAGAGCGGGGGGCCTCCCCCCCCATCGGGACTTTGAGCAGTTCTTC. This encodes CASSHCHRAGGLPPHRDFEQFF.

V and J are TRBV18 and TRBJ2-5; 14 bases align to TRBD2. V was pared by 4 bases and J by 2 bases, with 6 bases of the junction left unmatched. Germline-derived CDR1 and CDR2 are KGHSH and LQKENI. The CDR3 sequence is 17 residues long. This chain's CDR3 is CASSQGLAGAKQETQYF. The CDR3 DNA reads as TGTGCCAGCTCACAGGGACTAGCGGGGGCGAAACAAGAGACCCAGTACTTC.

The chain combines TRBV6-5 with TRBJ2-1; 15 bases line up with TRBD2. Germline-derived CDR1 and CDR2 are MNHEY and SVGAGI. CDR3 length: 15 residues. The trim removed 6 bases at V and 10 bases at J, leaving 7 bases unmatched. CDR3 DNA sequence: TGTGCCAGCAGACCCCGGACTAGCGGGGGGGGAGAGCAGTTCTTC. Its translation is CASRPRTSGGGEQFF.

V usage is TRBV28 and J usage is TRBJ1-4, with 7 positions matching TRBD1. This CDR3 is built from 14 residues. CDR1 is MDHEN, CDR2 SYDVKM, per germline. J gave up 5 bases and V 7 bases, and 7 bases lay outside the gene matches. CDR3 loop: CASIQGGRNEKLFF. CDR3 sequence (DNA): TGTGCCAGCATACAAGGGGGCCGGAATGAAAAACTGTTTTTT. The full variable domain, its missing parts supplied by reference TRBV28 and TRBJ1-4, is DVKVTQSSRYLVKRTGEKVFLECVQDMDHENMFWYRQDPGLGLRLIYFSYDVKMKEKGDIPEGYSVSREKKERFSLILESASTNQTSMYLCASIQGGRNEKLFFGSGTQLSVL.

The genes are TRBV28 and TRBJ1-4; 8 positions match TRBD1. Losses at the gene ends were 6 bases for V and 7 bases for J; bases not matched to a gene: 7. In germline, CDR1 is MDHEN, CDR2 SYDVKM. The CDR3 loop spans 14 amino acids. The CDR3 sequence is CASSQTGGSEKLFF. CDR3 DNA sequence: TGTGCCAGCAGCCAAACAGGGGGGAGTGAAAAACTGTTTTTT.

The genes are TRBV4-1 and TRBJ2-5; 7 nucleotides align to TRBD2. This CDR3 has 16 amino acids. J was trimmed by 2 bases and V by 1 base; bases with no gene match: 7. Germline CDR1 MGHRA, CDR2 YSYEKL. This chain's CDR3 is CASSQGGLSGQETQYF. CDR3 nucleotides: TGCGCCAGCAGCCAAGGGGGCCTTAGCGGGCAAGAGACCCAGTACTTC.

V is TRBV11-2 and J is TRBJ1-2; a weak D match, TRBD1 (6 bases). Germline loops: CDR1 SGHAT, CDR2 FQNNGV. The ends were cut back, 4 bases at V and 7 bases at J, with 19 bases in the middle. The CDR3 contains 15 residues. The CDR3 DNA reads TGTGCCAGCAGCTCCGGGGACACGACCTGGGGTGGCTACACCTTC. Its protein is CASSSGDTTWGGYTF. The variable domain in full, completed from reference TRBV11-2 and TRBJ1-2, reads EAGVAQSPRYKIIEKRQSVAFWCNPISGHATLYWYQQILGQGPKLLIQFQNNGVVDDSQLPKDRFSAERLKGVDSTLKIQPAKLEDSAVYLCASSSGDTTWGGYTFGSGTRLTVV.

This clone was detected only a few times. CDR3 DNA: TGTGCCAGTAGTCTCGAATCGCGCCTCCACAATGAGCAGTTCTTC. This sequence encodes CASSLESRLHNEQFF. The chain employs TRBV19 and TRBJ2-1; D uncertain. The CDR3 runs 15 residues. Germline assignment: CDR1 LNHDA and CDR2 SQIVND (reference sequence). V gave up 5 bases and J gave up 5 bases, with 16 bases separating them.

This clone showed up just a few times. V and J are TRBV5-1 and TRBJ2-5; 9 nucleotides match TRBD1. CDR3 size: 15 residues. CDR1 and CDR2 (germline): SGHRS, YFSETQ. The ends lost 0 bases at V and 4 bases at J; junction bases unmatched: 4. The CDR3 bases are TGCGCCAGCAGCTTGGGTCTGGACAGGGGAGAGACCCAGTACTTC. Protein sequence: CASSLGLDRGETQYF.

This chain connects TRBV19 to TRBJ1-5, with D perhaps matching TRBD1 (6 bases). The CDR3 contains 15 residues. Trimming removed 6 bases at V and 2 bases at J, with 14 bases between. Germline values: CDR1 LNHDA, CDR2 SQIVND (reference sequence). The CDR3 sequence is CASSLRQDRNQPQHF. CDR3 bases: TGTGCCAGTAGCCTTAGACAGGACCGCAATCAGCCCCAGCATTTT. The complete variable domain, with remaining parts taken from reference TRBV19 and TRBJ1-5, reads DGGITQSPKYLFRKEGQNVTLSCEQNLNHDAMYWYRQDPGQGLRLIYYSQIVNDFQKGDIAEGYSVSREKKESFPLTVTSAQKNPTAFYLCASSLRQDRNQPQHFGDGTRLSIL.

The chain links TRBV9 to TRBJ1-6, with 8 nucleotides matching TRBD1. This CDR3 spans 16 amino acids. Germline CDR1 SGDLS, CDR2 YYNGEE. With V trimmed by 4 bases and J by 7 bases, 10 bases remained unmatched. DNA of the CDR3: TGTGCCAGCAGCCAATCCGGACAGGGAGTGAATTCACCCCTCCACTTT. Translated, it gives CASSQSGQGVNSPLHF. The whole variable domain, remainder taken from reference TRBV9 and TRBJ1-6, is DSGVTQTPKHLITATGQRVTLRCSPRSGDLSVYWYQQSLDQGLQFLIQYYNGEERAKGNILERFSAQQFPDLHSELNLSSLELGDSALYFCASSQSGQGVNSPLHFGNGTRLTVT.

The V and J genes are TRBV27 and TRBJ2-2; a weak D match, TRBD2 (6 bases). The CDR3 has 12 amino acids. CDR1 and CDR2 from the germline V gene are MNHEY and SMNVEV (reference sequence). With 9 bases removed from V and 3 bases from J, the gap between germline ends came to 8 bases. This chain's CDR3 is CASGGYTGELFF. The DNA of the CDR3 is TGTGCCAGTGGAGGGTACACCGGGGAGCTGTTTTTT.

The gene calls are TRBV3-1 (or the pseudogene TRBV3-2) and TRBJ2-2; 8 bases line up with TRBD1. J was trimmed by 3 bases and V by 8 bases; bases with no gene match: 8. The CDR3 length is 15 residues. The germline gives CDR1 LGHDT, CDR2 YNNKEL (reference sequence). The CDR3 protein is CASRGQGIHTGELFF. CDR3 nucleotide sequence: TGTGCCAGCCGTGGACAGGGAATTCACACCGGGGAGCTGTTTTTT.

The CDR3 sequence is CASSLNPQGGLWNTEAFF. Here the CDR3 DNA reads TGTGCCAGCAGCTTAAATCCACAGGGGGGCCTTTGGAACACTGAAGCTTTCTTT. V usage is TRBV13 and J usage is TRBJ1-1; TRBD1 matches at 8 bases. V was clipped by 2 bases and J by 1 base; unmatched bases: 12. The CDR3 spans 18 residues. CDR1 and CDR2 from the germline V gene are PRHDT and FYEKMQ (reference sequence).

The gene calls are TRBV19 and TRBJ2-1; the match to TRBD2 covers 11 bases. V was pared by 6 bases and J by 6 bases, with 7 bases of the junction left unmatched. The CDR3 extends over 15 amino acids. CDR1 is LNHDA and CDR2 is SQIVND in the germline V gene (reference sequence). The CDR3 DNA follows: TGTGCCAGTAGCCCTAGCGGGGGGTCGCTCAATGAGCAGTTCTTC. This encodes CASSPSGGSLNEQFF. The full variable domain, its missing parts supplied by reference TRBV19 and TRBJ2-1, is DGGITQSPKYLFRKEGQNVTLSCEQNLNHDAMYWYRQDPGQGLRLIYYSQIVNDFQKGDIAEGYSVSREKKESFPLTVTSAQKNPTAFYLCASSPSGGSLNEQFFGPGTRLTVL.

This clone was observed a few times. V gene TRBV5-4 combines with J gene TRBJ2-2; a weak D match, TRBD1 (7 bases). Trimming removed 0 bases from V and 6 bases from J, with 12 bases in between. Germline loops: CDR1 SGHNT, CDR2 YYREEE (reference sequence). The CDR3 is 15 amino acids. The CDR3 DNA is TGTGCCAGCAGCTTGGCGACAGGGAGGCCCGGGGAGCTGTTTTTT. It yields the protein CASSLATGRPGELFF.

This clone occurred once. The chain links TRBV4-1 to TRBJ2-5; 7 bases are a match to TRBD1. This CDR3 has 15 residues. Trimming at V came to 2 bases and at J to 4 bases, leaving 7 bases not matched to a gene. Germline assignment: CDR1 MGHRA and CDR2 YSYEKL. This CDR3 reads CASSQSRDSGETQYF. The CDR3 coding sequence is TGCGCCAGCAGCCAATCCCGGGACAGTGGAGAGACCCAGTACTTC.

This clone occurred once. V is TRBV6-2 or TRBV6-3 and J is TRBJ2-5; the D is unclear. V was clipped by 4 bases and J by 5 bases, with 11 bases between them. Germline CDR1 and CDR2: MNHEY and SVGEGT. The CDR3 is 13 amino acids. CDR3 amino acids: CASSFGSWETQYF. Written as DNA, the CDR3 is TGTGCCAGCAGTTTCGGGTCGTGGGAGACCCAGTACTTC.

J is TRBJ2-2 and V is TRBV27; maybe TRBD1 (6 bases). CDR3 size: 14 residues. The germline V gene has CDR1 MNHEY and CDR2 SMNVEV (reference sequence). The ends were cut back, 8 bases at V and 3 bases at J, with 13 bases in the middle. CDR3 protein: CASAGVVDTGELFF. CDR3 DNA sequence: TGTGCCAGCGCAGGGGTGGTAGACACCGGGGAGCTGTTTTTT.

In nucleotides, the CDR3 is TGTGCCACCGACAGGGACCCCTACAATGAGCAGTTCTTC. Protein: CATDRDPYNEQFF. The chain has TRBV12-3 or TRBV12-4 and TRBJ2-1; 7 positions match TRBD1. Trimming at V came to 10 bases and at J to 2 bases, leaving 5 bases not matched to a gene. There are 13 residues in the CDR3.

This clone was seen only once. The J gene is TRBJ2-3, the V gene TRBV7-3; 8 bases line up with TRBD2. CDR1 SGHTA and CDR2 FQGTGA come from the germline V gene. Trimming took 3 bases from V and 4 from J; bases not matched to a gene: 6. The CDR3 is made up of 15 amino acids. CDR3 DNA: TGTGCCAGCAGCTTGTCGGGGGGGTATGCAGATACGCAGTATTTT. Amino acids: CASSLSGGYADTQYF.

The chain is built from TRBV6-1 and TRBJ1-3; D ambiguous. Trimming cost V 6 bases and J 4 bases, with 10 bases left between them. The CDR3 loop spans 13 amino acids. The germline V gene encodes CDR1 MNHNS and CDR2 SASEGT. In nucleotides, the CDR3 is TGTGCCAGCAGCAATCCATCCGGAAACACCATATATTTT. Protein product: CASSNPSGNTIYF.

V gene TRBV3-1 (or the pseudogene TRBV3-2) combines with J gene TRBJ1-2, with 11 bases lining up with TRBD1. V lost 3 bases to trimming and J lost 4 bases; unmatched junction nucleotides: 4. Germline CDR1 LGHDT, CDR2 YNNKEL (reference sequence). This CDR3 spans 15 amino acids. CDR3 sequence (DNA): TGTGCCAGCAGCCAGGGGGACAGGGGGTCCTATGGCTACACCTTC. Protein sequence: CASSQGDRGSYGYTF.

The chain employs TRBV28 and TRBJ1-4; D gene uncertain. CDR1 and CDR2 (germline): MDHEN, SYDVKM. The CDR3 sequence is 11 residues long. V gave up 2 bases and J gave up 16 bases, with 11 bases separating them. In DNA, the CDR3 is TGTGCCAGCAGTTTACAGGAAAAGGAGTTTTTT. Encoded protein: CASSLQEKEFF.

The chain has TRBV28 and TRBJ2-6, with a tentative D call TRBD2 (7 bases). This CDR3 spans 18 amino acids. The germline gives CDR1 MDHEN, CDR2 SYDVKM. Trimming left V 5 bases short and J 1 base short, with 18 bases between. The CDR3 region is CASSPTLGGGSGANVLTF. CDR3 bases: TGTGCCAGCAGTCCCACATTAGGGGGGGGTTCTGGGGCCAACGTCCTGACTTTC. Filled out from reference TRBV28 and TRBJ2-6, the complete variable domain reads DVKVTQSSRYLVKRTGEKVFLECVQDMDHENMFWYRQDPGLGLRLIYFSYDVKMKEKGDIPEGYSVSREKKERFSLILESASTNQTSMYLCASSPTLGGGSGANVLTFGAGSRLTVL.

CDR3 sequence: CASSVGTGSSQETQYF. CDR3 nucleotide sequence: TGTGCCAGCAGCGTAGGCACAGGGTCGTCCCAAGAGACCCAGTACTTC. The genes are TRBV9 and TRBJ2-5; possible D gene TRBD1, 6 bases. The germline V and J ends were trimmed by 0 bases and 1 base, with 13 bases remaining between them. The CDR3 sequence is 16 residues long. The V gene's germline CDR1 is SGDLS and CDR2 YYNGEE.

The CDR3, as DNA: TGTGCCAGCAGCCCTCAGGGGTGCAATCAGCCCCAGCATTTT. It codes for CASSPQGCNQPQHF. This chain links TRBV7-4 with TRBJ1-5; maybe TRBD1 (6 bases). V lost 5 bases to trimming and J lost 2 bases, with 10 bases between them. This CDR3 comprises 14 residues. Germline assignment: CDR1 SGHVT and CDR2 SQSDAQ.

V is TRBV7-6 and J is TRBJ1-4; 9 bases match TRBD1. CDR1 and CDR2 (germline): SGHVS, FNYEAQ. The ends lost 5 bases at V and 4 bases at J; junction bases unmatched: 2. There are 14 residues in the CDR3. The DNA of the CDR3 is TGTGCCAGCAGCCGGGGACAGGGTAATGAAAAACTGTTTTTT. The encoded protein is CASSRGQGNEKLFF.

The chain carries TRBV7-2 and TRBJ1-2; no firm D call. The CDR3 spans 18 residues. Germline V gene data show CDR1 as SGHTA and CDR2 as FQGNSA. The V end was cut by 0 bases, the J end by 5 bases, with 22 bases between. The CDR3 protein is CASSLAPSVLGPGYGYTF. As DNA, the CDR3 is TGTGCCAGCAGCTTAGCCCCCAGTGTTCTAGGTCCGGGTTATGGCTACACCTTC.

Comments on this clone: Other DNA sequences in this specimen translate into the identical CDR3. This chain joins TRBV7-3 and TRBJ2-1; 11 positions agree with TRBD1. The V segment lost 5 bases and the J segment 7 bases; nucleotides outside the gene matches: 4. CDR1 SGHTA and CDR2 FQGTGA come from the germline V gene. This CDR3 contains 14 residues. CDR3 bases: TGTGCCAGCAGCCGGGACAGGGGGGGGAATGAGCAGTTCTTC. It is translated as CASSRDRGGNEQFF.